This T cell receptor beta chain stems from a study of blood T cell repertoires in COVID-19. Turning to the study itself: T cells, B-cell-depleted T cells, or PBMCs supplied cDNA or gDNA.

This CDR3 is 14 amino acids long. Looked up from germline, CDR1 is SQVTM and CDR2 is ANQGSEA. V shed 6 bases and J shed 0 bases, with 9 bases lying between them. This clone was seen once. Using immunoSEQ multiplex PCR, the repertoire was profiled, and TCRdb retains in-frame clones only, with some absent. The table has some 190,000 clones, more than 75% seen once. The source material was peripheral blood. The clonotype was recovered from a human donor in a cohort sampled during active COVID-19. The chain links TRBV29-1 to TRBJ2-6; D may be TRBD2 (6 bases). The CDR3 DNA reads TGCAGCGTATTGGGGGGCTCTGGGGCCAACGTCCTGACTTTC. Amino acid sequence: CSVLGGSGANVLTF.